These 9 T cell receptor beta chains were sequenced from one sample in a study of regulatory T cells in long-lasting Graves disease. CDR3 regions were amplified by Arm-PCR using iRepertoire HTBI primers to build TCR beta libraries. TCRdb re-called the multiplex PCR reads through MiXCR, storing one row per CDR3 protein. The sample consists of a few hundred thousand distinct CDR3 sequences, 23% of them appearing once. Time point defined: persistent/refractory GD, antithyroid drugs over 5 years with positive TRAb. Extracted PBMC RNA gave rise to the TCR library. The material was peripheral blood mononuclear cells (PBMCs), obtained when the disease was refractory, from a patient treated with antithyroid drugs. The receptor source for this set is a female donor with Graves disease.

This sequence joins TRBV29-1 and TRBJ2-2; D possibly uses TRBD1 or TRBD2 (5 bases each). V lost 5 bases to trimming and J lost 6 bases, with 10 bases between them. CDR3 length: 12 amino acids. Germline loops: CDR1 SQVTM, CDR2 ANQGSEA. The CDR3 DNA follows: TGCAGCGTTTTTTGGGACGCCGGGGAGCTGTTTTTT. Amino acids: CSVFWDAGELFF.

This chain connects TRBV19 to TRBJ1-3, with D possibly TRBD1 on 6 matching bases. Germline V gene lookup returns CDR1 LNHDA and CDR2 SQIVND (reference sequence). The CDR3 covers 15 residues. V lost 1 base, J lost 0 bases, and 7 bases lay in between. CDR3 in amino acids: CASSIARGSGNTIYF. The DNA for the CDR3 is TGTGCCAGTAGTATAGCCAGGGGCTCTGGAAACACCATATATTTT.

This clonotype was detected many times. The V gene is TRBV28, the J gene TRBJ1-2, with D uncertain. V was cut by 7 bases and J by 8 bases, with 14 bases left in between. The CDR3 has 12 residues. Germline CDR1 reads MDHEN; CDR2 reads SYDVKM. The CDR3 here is CASTQKASGYTF. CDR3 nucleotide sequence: TGTGCCAGCACCCAGAAGGCGTCCGGCTACACCTTC.

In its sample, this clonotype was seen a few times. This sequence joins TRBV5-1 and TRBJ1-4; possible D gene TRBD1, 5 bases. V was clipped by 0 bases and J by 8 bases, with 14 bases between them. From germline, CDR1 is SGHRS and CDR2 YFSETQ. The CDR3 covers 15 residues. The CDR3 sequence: CASSLVTGPGEKLFF. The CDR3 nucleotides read TGCGCCAGCAGCTTGGTAACGGGGCCGGGGGAAAAACTGTTTTTT. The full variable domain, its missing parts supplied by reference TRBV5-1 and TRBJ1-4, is KAGVTQTPRYLIKTRGQQVTLSCSPISGHRSVSWYQQTPGQGLQFLFEYFSETQRNKGNFPGRFSGRQFSNSRSEMNVSTLELGDSALYLCASSLVTGPGEKLFFGSGTQLSVL.

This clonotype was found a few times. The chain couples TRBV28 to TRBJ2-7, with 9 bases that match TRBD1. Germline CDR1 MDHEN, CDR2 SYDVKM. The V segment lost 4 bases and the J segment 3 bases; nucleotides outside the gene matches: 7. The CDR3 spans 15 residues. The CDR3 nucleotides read TGTGCCAGCAGTTCACAGACAGGGGGAAACTACGAGCAGTACTTC. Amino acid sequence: CASSSQTGGNYEQYF.

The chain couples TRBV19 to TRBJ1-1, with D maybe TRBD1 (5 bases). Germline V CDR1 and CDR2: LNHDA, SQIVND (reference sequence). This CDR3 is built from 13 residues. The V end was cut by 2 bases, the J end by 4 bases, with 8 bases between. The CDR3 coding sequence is TGTGCCAGTAGTATACCGGGGGTCACTGAAGCTTTCTTT. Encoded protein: CASSIPGVTEAFF.

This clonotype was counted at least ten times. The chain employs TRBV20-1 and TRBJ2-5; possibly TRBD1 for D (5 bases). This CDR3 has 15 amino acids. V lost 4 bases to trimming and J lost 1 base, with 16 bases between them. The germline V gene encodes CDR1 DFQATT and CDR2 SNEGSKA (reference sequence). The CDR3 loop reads CSANRFGDIQETQYF. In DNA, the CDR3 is TGCAGTGCTAACAGGTTTGGTGACATCCAAGAGACCCAGTACTTC.

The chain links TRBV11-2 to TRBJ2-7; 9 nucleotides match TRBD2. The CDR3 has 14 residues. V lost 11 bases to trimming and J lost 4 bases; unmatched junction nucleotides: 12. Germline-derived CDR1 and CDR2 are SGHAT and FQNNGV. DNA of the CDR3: TGTGCCTCGGGGGTGGGTAGCGGGAGTTACGAGCAGTACTTC. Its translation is CASGVGSGSYEQYF.

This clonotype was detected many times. CDR3 amino acids: CSAQHAAAYGYTF. CDR3 DNA: TGCAGTGCTCAACATGCAGCAGCCTATGGCTACACCTTC. V is TRBV20-1 and J is TRBJ1-2; D ambiguous. Trimming removed 5 bases at V and 4 bases at J, with 14 bases between. The CDR3 spans 13 residues. Germline V gene sequence: CDR1 DFQATT, CDR2 SNEGSKA (reference sequence).